Included here is one TCR beta chain sequence, with context. Germline V gives CDR1 SGHTA, CDR2 FQGNSA. V trimming: 4 bases; J trimming: 0 bases; junction bases outside the gene matches: 10. This CDR3 contains 17 residues. This entry comes from a study of cytomegalovirus exposure and HLA in healthy donors. 13 Jbeta primers and 60 Vbeta primers were used for the PCR. This table comes from immunoSEQ multiplex PCR, and its TCRdb copy is limited to in-frame clones, with some not included. The data contain about 90,000 clones, about three quarters of them singletons. The sample consisted of PBMCs. The origin of this receptor is a middle-aged woman in good health and CMV-seropositive. V usage is TRBV7-2 and J usage is TRBJ2-3, with TRBD2 identical over 7 bases. CDR3 region: CASSSRFAGASTDTQYF. CDR3 DNA sequence: TGTGCCAGCAGCTCCCGTTTCGCGGGAGCTAGCACAGATACGCAGTATTTT. The variable domain in full, with the rest retrieved from reference TRBV7-2 and TRBJ2-3, is GAGVSQSPSNKVTEKGKDVELRCDPISGHTALYWYRQSLGQGLEFLIYFQGNSAPDKSGLPSDRFSAERTGGSVSTLTIQRTQQEDSAVYLCASSSRFAGASTDTQYFGPGTRLTVL.